One and the same sample provided the 31 T cell receptor beta chains below, sequenced in a study of T cell repertoires in cytomegalovirus infection. MiXCR was run by TCRdb on the reads, yielding one entry per CDR3 protein. Of 640,000 or so distinct CDR3 sequences in the sample, roughly 30% were seen once. Their target antigens are unknown. This material consisted of cultured PBMCs, taken from culture after CMV antigen stimulation. These TCRs come from a human donor in good health (CMV status not recorded). Some clones in this sample may be carry-over from other donors' samples.

The chain joins TRBV4-2 to TRBJ1-5; 7 bases are shared with TRBD1. V lost 0 bases, J lost 6 bases, and 8 bases stayed unmatched. The CDR3 runs 16 residues. Germline-derived CDR1 and CDR2 are LGHNA and YNFKEQ. As DNA, the CDR3 is TGTGCCAGCAGCCAAGAAGGACAGGTTGGGATTCAGCCCCAGCATTTT. Translating gives CASSQEGQVGIQPQHF.

CDR3 coding DNA: TGTGCCAGCAGCCAAGATTCCGGACAGGGTAGGAATTCACCCCTCCACTTT. This codes for CASSQDSGQGRNSPLHF. The chain combines TRBV4-2 with TRBJ1-6, with 8 bases lining up with TRBD1. Germline V gene sequence: CDR1 LGHNA, CDR2 YNFKEQ. The CDR3 is 17 amino acids. V gave up 0 bases and J gave up 7 bases; unmatched junction bases: 8.

This chain links TRBV7-2 with TRBJ2-7; no firm D call. The length of the CDR3 is 14 residues. Trimming left V 2 bases short and J 2 bases short, with 10 bases between. CDR1 and CDR2 from the germline V gene are SGHTA and FQGNSA. The CDR3 nucleotides are TGTGCCAGCAGCTTAAGTTGGGGAACCTACGAGCAGTACTTC. It codes for CASSLSWGTYEQYF.

This clonotype was seen repeatedly, ten times or more. The chain links TRBV7-2 to TRBJ2-7; TRBD1 matches at 8 bases. The germline gives CDR1 SGHTA, CDR2 FQGNSA. V trimming: 5 bases; J trimming: 5 bases; junction bases outside the gene matches: 8. The CDR3 runs 14 residues. The CDR3 protein is CASSHGQGVDEQYF. Written as DNA, the CDR3 is TGTGCCAGCAGCCATGGACAGGGCGTGGACGAGCAGTACTTC. The full variable domain, completed using reference TRBV7-2 and TRBJ2-7, is GAGVSQSPSNKVTEKGKDVELRCDPISGHTALYWYRQSLGQGLEFLIYFQGNSAPDKSGLPSDRFSAERTGGSVSTLTIQRTQQEDSAVYLCASSHGQGVDEQYFGPGTRLTVT.

This clonotype was seen only a few times. This sequence joins TRBV7-9 and TRBJ1-2, with D unclear. Germline lookup yields CDR1 SEHNR and CDR2 FQNEAQ (reference sequence). The CDR3 has 13 residues. Trimming removed 1 base from V and 8 bases from J, with 11 bases in between. The CDR3 DNA reads TGTGCCAGCAGCTTAGTAAGGGTTGAAGGCTACACCTTC. This gives the protein CASSLVRVEGYTF.

J is TRBJ1-4 and V is TRBV11-2, with TRBD1 as a possible D gene (5 bases). The CDR3 sequence is 15 residues long. V lost 4 bases, J lost 6 bases, and 15 bases lay in between. Germline V gene data show CDR1 as SGHAT and CDR2 as FQNNGV. CDR3 coding DNA: TGTGCCAGCAGCTGGGGGGGTTGGGGTGATGAAAAACTGTTTTTT. Protein: CASSWGGWGDEKLFF.

This clonotype occurred a few times. The chain couples TRBV7-6 to TRBJ1-1; unclear D gene. The CDR3 extends over 12 amino acids. V lost 5 bases and J 8 bases, leaving 12 bases between the germline ends. CDR1 is SGHVS, CDR2 FNYEAQ, per germline. CDR3 sequence: CASSQPVREAFF. The DNA for the CDR3 is TGTGCCAGCAGCCAGCCCGTGCGCGAAGCTTTCTTT. The full variable domain, with the rest looked up from reference TRBV7-6 and TRBJ1-1, is GAGVSQSPRYKVTKRGQDVALRCDPISGHVSLYWYRQALGQGPEFLTYFNYEAQQDKSGLPNDRFSAERPEGSISTLTIQRTEQRDSAMYRCASSQPVREAFFGQGTRLTVV.

The rearrangement uses TRBV18 and TRBJ2-3; D perhaps matches TRBD1 (7 bases). V was shortened by 3 bases and J by 1 base, with 14 bases between the two germline ends. Germline V gives CDR1 KGHSH, CDR2 LQKENI. The CDR3 is 16 amino acids. This CDR3 is CASSPQGGVGTDTQYF. The CDR3 DNA is TGTGCCAGCTCACCTCAGGGGGGAGTCGGCACAGATACGCAGTATTTT.

This clonotype was observed many times. The chain links TRBV7-2 to TRBJ2-7; maybe TRBD1 (5 bases). There are 14 residues in the CDR3. CDR1 is SGHTA, CDR2 FQGNSA, per germline. Deletions cut 2 bases from V and 3 bases from J, with 11 bases between. The CDR3 DNA sequence: TGTGCCAGCAGCTTACCAGGGCCCCACTACGAGCAGTACTTC. Translation gives CASSLPGPHYEQYF.

The CDR3 protein is CASSEIGSQPQHF. CDR3 sequence (DNA): TGTGCCAGCAGTGAAATAGGTTCTCAGCCCCAGCATTTT. V is TRBV2 and J is TRBJ1-5, with no clear D. Germline loops: CDR1 SNHLY, CDR2 FYNNEI. The CDR3 is 13 residues long. V dropped 2 bases and J dropped 6 bases, with 8 bases sitting between them.

This clonotype was recorded at least ten times. This chain joins TRBV7-6 and TRBJ2-1, with TRBD1 matching 8 bases. The CDR3 consists of 15 residues. Trimming took 5 bases from V and 7 from J; bases not matched to a gene: 10. Per germline, CDR1 SGHVS and CDR2 FNYEAQ. The CDR3 coding sequence is TGTGCCAGCAGCCTAGGACAGGGACGGTGGAATGAGCAGTTCTTC. Protein sequence: CASSLGQGRWNEQFF.

J is TRBJ1-2 and V is TRBV15; D ambiguous. Germline loops: CDR1 LNHNV, CDR2 YYDKDF (reference sequence). Trimming left V 3 bases short and J 4 bases short, with 9 bases between. CDR3 length equals 13 residues. The CDR3, as DNA: TGTGCCACCAGCAGTTGGGGATCCTATGGCTACACCTTC. Protein product: CATSSWGSYGYTF.

This chain uses TRBV7-6 with TRBJ2-1; 10 bases are shared with TRBD1. The junction had 12 bases not matched to a gene; V was cut back by 4 bases and J by 3 bases. There are 18 residues in the CDR3. Germline values: CDR1 SGHVS, CDR2 FNYEAQ. The CDR3 DNA sequence: TGTGCCAGCAGCTCCCGTCCCGGGACAGGGGCGATCTACAATGAGCAGTTCTTC. This translates into CASSSRPGTGAIYNEQFF.

The chain carries TRBV19 and TRBJ1-1, with D maybe TRBD1 (6 bases). V dropped 10 bases and J dropped 0 bases, with 12 bases sitting between them. Looked up from germline, CDR1 is LNHDA and CDR2 is SQIVND (reference sequence). The CDR3 has 13 amino acids. Written as DNA, the CDR3 is TGTGCCACCCTCCGGGGGCTGAACACTGAAGCTTTCTTT. Translated: CATLRGLNTEAFF.

This rearrangement joins TRBV20-1 to TRBJ2-2, with 12 bases aligning to TRBD2. Losses at the gene ends were 0 bases for V and 6 bases for J; bases not matched to a gene: 5. Looked up from germline, CDR1 is DFQATT and CDR2 is SNEGSKA (reference sequence). The CDR3 is made up of 16 amino acids. As DNA, the CDR3 is TGCAGTGCTAGAGATTCTAGCGGGAGGGAACCCGGGGAGCTGTTTTTT. It translates to CSARDSSGREPGELFF.

The V gene is TRBV6-1, the J gene TRBJ2-5; TRBD2 matches at 9 bases. Trimming removed 4 bases from V and 13 bases from J; junction bases left unmatched: 7. The length of the CDR3 is 12 residues. Germline CDR1 MNHNS, CDR2 SASEGT. The CDR3 loop is CASSGPGSGGYF. For the CDR3, the DNA is TGTGCCAGCAGTGGCCCGGGTAGCGGGGGGTACTTC.

This clonotype was observed a handful of times. The rearrangement links TRBV20-1 to TRBJ2-3; the match to TRBD2 covers 10 bases. Germline CDR1 DFQATT, CDR2 SNEGSKA (reference sequence). This CDR3 region has 14 residues. V dropped 0 bases and J dropped 4; count of bases not matched to a gene: 1. CDR3 nucleotide sequence: TGCAGTGCTAGAGAAGCGGGAGGGGCAGATACGCAGTATTTT. It encodes CSAREAGGADTQYF.

This chain links TRBV27 with TRBJ2-7, with D maybe TRBD1 (6 bases). With 5 bases removed from V and 0 bases from J, the gap between germline ends came to 11 bases. The CDR3 totals 14 residues. The germline CDR1 and CDR2 sequences are MNHEY and SMNVEV (reference sequence). The CDR3 region is CASSARQDSYEQYF. As DNA, the CDR3 is TGTGCCAGCAGTGCCCGACAGGACTCCTACGAGCAGTACTTC.

V and J are TRBV7-2 and TRBJ2-7; D gene unclear. From germline, CDR1 is SGHTA and CDR2 FQGNSA. The CDR3 extends over 12 amino acids. Deletions cut 0 bases from V and 6 bases from J, with 6 bases between. The CDR3 is CASSLAHPEQYF. CDR3 bases: TGTGCCAGCAGCTTAGCCCATCCCGAGCAGTACTTC.

In this sample, this clonotype turned up a few times. This chain links TRBV4-1 with TRBJ2-2; 9 nucleotides line up with TRBD2. Germline CDR1 and CDR2: MGHRA and YSYEKL. This CDR3 is 15 amino acids long. V lost 6 bases to trimming and J lost 5 bases; unmatched junction nucleotides: 7. The CDR3, as DNA: TGCGCCAGCAGGACCGGACTAGCGAGGACCGGGGAGCTGTTTTTT. Its protein is CASRTGLARTGELFF.

This clonotype was observed a few times. This sequence joins TRBV12-3 or TRBV12-4 and TRBJ1-3, with 7 bases lining up with TRBD1. Losses at the gene ends were 8 bases for V and 0 bases for J; bases not matched to a gene: 4. The CDR3 contains 14 residues. The CDR3 sequence: CASGQVFSGNTIYF. The CDR3 DNA is TGTGCCAGCGGACAGGTTTTCTCTGGAAACACCATATATTTT.

This clonotype was recorded a few times. This rearrangement joins TRBV20-1 to TRBJ1-3; D unresolved. The germline gives CDR1 DFQATT, CDR2 SNEGSKA (reference sequence). This CDR3 spans 13 amino acids. V lost 0 bases, J lost 4 bases, and 7 bases lay in between. The CDR3: CSAREGFGNTIYF. CDR3 coding DNA: TGCAGTGCTAGAGAAGGGTTCGGAAACACCATATATTTT.

There are many counts of this clonotype. The V call is TRBV12-3 or TRBV12-4, the J call TRBJ1-2, with D possibly TRBD1 on 6 matching bases. CDR3 length equals 12 residues. The V end was cut by 5 bases, the J end by 8 bases, with 12 bases between. CDR3 in DNA: TGTGCCAGCAGTATACAGGGCGGAGGCTACACCTTC. It encodes CASSIQGGGYTF.

This clonotype was detected a few times. This rearrangement joins TRBV4-1 to TRBJ2-7; no reliable D call. CDR1 and CDR2 (germline): MGHRA, YSYEKL. The CDR3 consists of 13 residues. The V gene lost 0 bases and the J gene lost 4 bases, with 7 bases spanning the gap. CDR3 nucleotide sequence: TGCGCCAGCAGCCAAGAACAATATTACGAGCAGTACTTC. The encoded protein is CASSQEQYYEQYF.

This CDR3 reads CASSSRHDSEETQYF. As DNA, the CDR3 is TGTGCCAGCAGCTCTCGACACGACAGTGAAGAGACCCAGTACTTC. V and J are TRBV13 and TRBJ2-5, with D perhaps matching TRBD1 (5 bases). There are 15 residues in the CDR3. Trimming took 4 bases from V and 3 from J, leaving 15 bases between them. CDR1 is PRHDT, CDR2 FYEKMQ, per germline (reference sequence).

V usage is TRBV27 and J usage is TRBJ2-5; TRBD2 is a possible D gene (6 bases). The ends were cut back, 5 bases at V and 6 bases at J, with 13 bases in the middle. Germline V lookup: CDR1 MNHEY, CDR2 SMNVEV (reference sequence). The CDR3 totals 13 residues. CDR3 nucleotide sequence: TGTGCCAGCAGTAGGGGTGGGGGGAAGACCCAGTACTTC. Amino acids: CASSRGGGKTQYF.

This clonotype was observed at least ten times. The chain is built from TRBV7-2 and TRBJ2-7; possibly TRBD2 for D (5 bases). Per the germline V gene, CDR1 is SGHTA and CDR2 is FQGNSA. The CDR3 sequence is 15 residues long. Trimming took off 1 base at V and 3 bases at J, with 13 bases between the two ends. The CDR3, as DNA: TGTGCCAGCAGCTTAGGCCCGGGGTCTCTCTACGAGCAGTACTTC. As protein: CASSLGPGSLYEQYF.

This clonotype was observed a few times. The rearrangement uses TRBV7-2 and TRBJ2-7; D possibly corresponds to TRBD2 (6 bases). Trimming shortened V by 1 base and J by 2 bases, and 15 bases separated the two germline ends. This CDR3 has 16 amino acids. Germline V gene data show CDR1 as SGHTA and CDR2 as FQGNSA. DNA of the CDR3: TGTGCCAGCAGCTTAGGGGGACTTAGCGATGCCTACGAGCAGTACTTC. Encoded protein: CASSLGGLSDAYEQYF.

This clonotype has only a few counts. This sequence joins TRBV12-3 or TRBV12-4 and TRBJ2-2, with unresolved D. V shed 4 bases and J shed 5 bases, with 23 bases lying between them. This CDR3 has 18 residues. The CDR3 sequence: CASSSSSRERVRTGELFF. The CDR3 DNA sequence: TGTGCCAGCAGTTCCTCATCCCGCGAGAGAGTGAGAACCGGGGAGCTGTTTTTT.

About this clonotype: A much bigger clone sits one base away, suggesting this may be a read error. The chain joins TRBV7-2 to TRBJ2-7; no definite D call. Per germline, CDR1 SGHTA and CDR2 FQGNSA. The V and J ends lost 7 bases and 2 bases respectively, with 15 bases between them. CDR3 length: 14 amino acids. The CDR3 bases are TGTGCCAGCATCTTTCGAGGCGGTACCTACGAGCAGTACTTC. Protein sequence: CASIFRGGTYEQYF.

The genes are TRBV12-3 or TRBV12-4 and TRBJ2-1, with unresolved D. The CDR3 contains 15 residues. Deletions cut 5 bases from V and 0 bases from J, with 11 bases between. CDR3 in amino acids: CASSGWLSSYNEQFF. Written as DNA, the CDR3 is TGTGCCAGCAGTGGTTGGCTAAGCTCCTACAATGAGCAGTTCTTC.